This is a list of T cell receptor beta chains from one sample in a study of blood T cell repertoires in COVID-19. Libraries were prepared by immunoSEQ multiplex PCR; TCRdb keeps only in-frame clonotypes and omits some of them. Seen here are 490,000 or so clones, 88% observed once, and the top ten hold less than 2%. Material for sequencing was PBMCs or T cells enriched from blood (not recorded which). These receptors all stem from a middle-aged woman who had recovered from COVID-19. Both conserved end residues are part of each CDR3. The D gene is left open where the match is weak. Rows give clone size only sometimes, using once, few, many, or a class for an expanded clone.

CDR3nt,CDR3aa,d_gene,v_gene,abundance,len,j_gene
TGTGCCAGCTCATCCCTGGCGGGGAAACGTGCCTACGAGCAGTACTTC,CASSSLAGKRAYEQYF,.,TRBV18,many,16,TRBJ2-7
TGTGCCATCAGGGGACAGGGTCTTAATTCACCCCTCCACTTT,CAIRGQGLNSPLHF,TRBD1,TRBV10-3,few,14,TRBJ1-6
TGTGCCAGCAGACCCTGGGACTCTAACTATGGCTACACCTTC,CASRPWDSNYGYTF,.,TRBV7-9,.,14,TRBJ1-2
TGCGCCAGCAGCCAACCCCCTCAGACAGCCCCGTCCCTATATAGCAATCAGCCCCAGCATTTT,CASSQPPQTAPSLYSNQPQHF,.,TRBV4-3,.,21,TRBJ1-5
TGTGCCTGGAGTGGGACAGGCTCTGGAAACACCATATATTTT,CAWSGTGSGNTIYF,TRBD1,TRBV30,.,14,TRBJ1-3
TGCGCCAGCAGCCGTTTGGTACTTGGGAGCTATGGCTACACCTTC,CASSRLVLGSYGYTF,.,TRBV4-3,.,15,TRBJ1-2
TGTGCCAGCAGCTCCGTAGGGGGCCGTCAGCCCCAGCATTTT,CASSSVGGRQPQHF,TRBD1,TRBV9,.,14,TRBJ1-5
TGTGCCAGCAGTTACTCGGAACAGACACCGGGGGAGCAGTACTTC,CASSYSEQTPGEQYF,.,TRBV6-5,.,15,TRBJ2-7
TGTGCCATCAGGGACGCATCTTGGACAGAGAACACTGAAGCTTTCTTT,CAIRDASWTENTEAFF,.,TRBV10-3,.,16,TRBJ1-1
TGTGCTAGTGGTTTGGCACGGATAGGGACTAGCGGGAGTCGGCTTAGCTACGAGCAGTACTTC,CASGLARIGTSGSRLSYEQYF,TRBD2,TRBV12-5,.,21,TRBJ2-7
TGTGCCACCAGCAGAGATGTTAGTCAGGCCTACAATGAGCAGTTCTTC,CATSRDVSQAYNEQFF,.,TRBV15,.,16,TRBJ2-1
TGTGCCAGCAGGGATCGGAGCTCCTATAATTCACCCCTCCACTTT,CASRDRSSYNSPLHF,.,TRBV2,.,15,TRBJ1-6
TGTGCCAGCAGCTTGGACAGTGCTCGAGGCTACACCTTC,CASSLDSARGYTF,.,TRBV5-6,.,13,TRBJ1-2
TGTGCCAGCACCCCGGGGGGGGAGAGCGACCCCTACGAGCAGTACTTC,CASTPGGESDPYEQYF,TRBD2,TRBV2,.,16,TRBJ2-7
TGTGCCAGCAGCACTATAACTGGGGGGATGAACACTGAAGCTTTCTTT,CASSTITGGMNTEAFF,.,TRBV6-2/TRBV6-3,.,16,TRBJ1-1
TGCAGTGCTAGTTCTACTAGCGACCGATCGGGCACAGATACGCAGTATTTT,CSASSTSDRSGTDTQYF,TRBD2,TRBV20-1,once,17,TRBJ2-3
TGTGCCAGCAGCTTGGGGGACAGCACGAACCCTGGGGCCAACGTCCTGACTTTC,CASSLGDSTNPGANVLTF,TRBD1,TRBV5-6,once,18,TRBJ2-6
TGTGCCAGCAGCTTATCCGGGAACACTGAAGCTTTCTTT,CASSLSGNTEAFF,.,TRBV7-8,.,13,TRBJ1-1
TGCGCCAGCAGCCAAGAAATTCAGGGTACCTATGGCTACACCTTC,CASSQEIQGTYGYTF,.,TRBV4-3,.,15,TRBJ1-2
TGTGCCAGCAGCTCTTGGACAGGGGGGGGTGAAAAACTGTTTTTT,CASSSWTGGGEKLFF,TRBD1,TRBV7-2,.,15,TRBJ1-4
TGTGCCAGCTCACCACGGACAGGCAACGAAGCTTTCTTT,CASSPRTGNEAFF,TRBD1,TRBV18,.,13,TRBJ1-1
TGTGCCAGCAGCATGGAGGGCCGGTGGAACTATGGCTACACCTTC,CASSMEGRWNYGYTF,.,TRBV21-1,.,15,TRBJ1-2
TGTGCCACCAGTTTTTGGACCGGGACTAGCGGGAGGGGTTACAATGAGCAGTTCTTC,CATSFWTGTSGRGYNEQFF,TRBD2,TRBV24-1,.,19,TRBJ2-1
TGCGCCAGCAGCCCACAGGGAACCTACGAGCAGTACTTC,CASSPQGTYEQYF,.,TRBV5-1,once,13,TRBJ2-7